The 26 T cell receptor beta chains below come from one sample, sequenced in a study of molecular identifiers for immune sequencing clone quantification. One entry per CDR3 protein, called by TCRdb with MiXCR from the PCR reads. The sample lists about half a million distinct CDR3 sequences, around 23% occurring once. Sequenced input: naive CD8+ T cells from blood, with Jurkat cell RNA spiked in. The subset is: FACS-sorted CD8+CD4-CCR7+CD45RA+ naive T cells. These receptors were taken from a human donor in good health. Some libraries in this study had Jurkat cell RNA spiked in.

This chain joins TRBV12-3 or TRBV12-4 and TRBJ1-1; TRBD1 might be the D (5 bases). Trimming removed 7 bases from V and 10 bases from J, with 16 bases in between. The CDR3 contains 12 residues. CDR3 in amino acids: CASNLGADGAFF. CDR3 DNA: TGTGCCAGCAACCTCGGGGCAGACGGAGCTTTCTTT.

Points on this clonotype: A read error may explain this, as a much larger clone is one base away. This chain links TRBV4-1 with TRBJ1-1; TRBD1 might be the D (5 bases). The CDR3 has 14 residues. Germline V CDR1 and CDR2: MGHRA, YSYEKL. V was pared by 4 bases and J by 6 bases, with 15 bases between. The CDR3 is CASSRIRGIAEAFF. The CDR3 region has the DNA TGCGCCAGCAGCCGGATTCGGGGGATCGCTGAAGCTTTCTTT.

This clonotype has just a few counts. This chain links TRBV2 with TRBJ2-5; 13 bases line up with TRBD2. CDR1 SNHLY and CDR2 FYNNEI come from the germline V gene. The CDR3 loop spans 14 amino acids. V gave up 6 bases and J gave up 5 bases; unmatched junction bases: 3. CDR3 protein: CASRGTSGAETQYF. The CDR3 DNA reads as TGTGCCAGCAGGGGGACTAGCGGGGCCGAGACCCAGTACTTC.

V gene TRBV7-6 combines with J gene TRBJ2-7, with D uncertain. The V gene's germline CDR1 is SGHVS and CDR2 FNYEAQ. The CDR3 runs to 13 residues. Trimming stripped 5 bases from V and 0 bases from J, with 8 bases between. This CDR3 is CASSVHSSYEQYF. CDR3 coding DNA: TGTGCCAGCAGCGTCCACAGCTCCTACGAGCAGTACTTC. The variable domain in full, completed from reference TRBV7-6 and TRBJ2-7, reads GAGVSQSPRYKVTKRGQDVALRCDPISGHVSLYWYRQALGQGPEFLTYFNYEAQQDKSGLPNDRFSAERPEGSISTLTIQRTEQRDSAMYRCASSVHSSYEQYFGPGTRLTVT.

This chain joins TRBV11-2 and TRBJ2-1; D is possibly TRBD1 (6 bases). V lost 5 bases and J 3 bases, leaving 14 bases between the germline ends. The CDR3 is 15 residues long. The germline CDR1 and CDR2 sequences are SGHAT and FQNNGV. DNA of the CDR3: TGTGCCAGCAGCCGGACAGTGGGTCGCTACAATGAGCAGTTCTTC. Protein product: CASSRTVGRYNEQFF.

There are many counts of this clonotype. This chain uses TRBV3-1 with TRBJ2-5; D remains unclear. Germline CDR1 LGHDT, CDR2 YNNKEL (reference sequence). V shed 0 bases and J shed 3 bases, with 2 bases lying between them. The CDR3 has 12 residues. In DNA form, the CDR3 reads TGTGCCAGCAGCCAAGATGAAGAGACCCAGTACTTC. Translation gives CASSQDEETQYF.

About this clonotype: Its ends do not fully match the called genes, so a read error is possible. The chain couples TRBV2 to TRBJ1-5, with D uncertain. The CDR3 length is 16 residues. Germline CDR1 is SNHLY and CDR2 is FYNNEI. The DNA of the CDR3 is TGTGCCCGCAGTAAAAGCGACTTAAGGCTTAAGCAGCCCCAGCATTTT. Translating it yields CARSKSDLRLKQPQHF.

As concerns this clonotype: A much larger clone sits a single nucleotide away, making a read error possible. The V gene is TRBV7-9, the J gene TRBJ2-2; no definite D call. Per germline, CDR1 SEHNR and CDR2 FQNEAQ (reference sequence). The CDR3 length is 15 residues. V was trimmed by 5 bases and J by 0 bases, leaving 10 bases between them. The CDR3 spells CASSLTRANTGELFF. The CDR3 DNA reads TGTGCCAGCAGCCTGACACGTGCGAACACCGGGGAGCTGTTTTTT.

This clonotype was found many times. The chain joins TRBV4-1 to TRBJ1-4; D uncertain. Trimming cost V 1 base and J 8 bases, with 14 bases left between them. Germline V gene sequence: CDR1 MGHRA, CDR2 YSYEKL. The CDR3 is 15 amino acids. Here the CDR3 reads CASSQVPGTGEKLFF. Here the CDR3 DNA reads TGCGCCAGCAGCCAAGTTCCGGGCACGGGAGAAAAACTGTTTTTT.

The chain combines TRBV19 with TRBJ2-3; D gene ambiguous. There are 15 residues in the CDR3. Per germline, CDR1 LNHDA and CDR2 SQIVND (reference sequence). V lost 1 base to trimming and J lost 5 bases, with 13 bases between them. CDR3 sequence reads: CASSIVGGTIDTQYF. CDR3 nucleotide sequence: TGTGCCAGTAGTATAGTGGGCGGAACCATAGATACGCAGTATTTT.

Details on this clonotype: A much larger clone lies one base from this, so it may be a read error. The chain is built from TRBV19 and TRBJ1-5, with 7 positions matching TRBD1. The V gene's germline CDR1 is LNHDA and CDR2 SQIVND (reference sequence). The CDR3 runs to 13 residues. The CDR3 sequence is CASSIVGGQPQQF. The CDR3 nucleotides are TGTGCCAGTAGTATAGTTGGGGGACAGCCCCAGCAGTTT.

This clonotype was counted between two and nine times. This rearrangement joins TRBV19 to TRBJ2-1; perhaps TRBD2 as D (5 bases). Germline values: CDR1 LNHDA, CDR2 SQIVND (reference sequence). This CDR3 is 11 amino acids long. Trimming shortened V by 7 bases and J by 5 bases, and 6 bases separated the two germline ends. CDR3 sequence: CASMRDNEQFF. The CDR3 region has the DNA TGTGCCAGTATGAGGGACAATGAGCAGTTCTTC. Full variable domain (missing parts from reference TRBV19 and TRBJ2-1): DGGITQSPKYLFRKEGQNVTLSCEQNLNHDAMYWYRQDPGQGLRLIYYSQIVNDFQKGDIAEGYSVSREKKESFPLTVTSAQKNPTAFYLCASMRDNEQFFGPGTRLTVL.

This clonotype was seen more than once but under ten times. J is TRBJ2-7 and V is TRBV19, with 9 bases aligning to TRBD1. This CDR3 contains 16 residues. V lost 5 bases, J lost 7 bases, and 15 bases stayed unmatched. Germline values: CDR1 LNHDA, CDR2 SQIVND (reference sequence). In nucleotides, the CDR3 is TGTGCCAGTAGTTTCTCCGGGACAGGGAACGCCTGGGAGCAGTACTTC. As protein: CASSFSGTGNAWEQYF.

This clonotype was seen a handful of times. The genes are TRBV29-1 and TRBJ2-7; TRBD1 agrees at 7 bases. Germline values: CDR1 SQVTM, CDR2 ANQGSEA. The CDR3 length is 15 residues. Losses at the gene ends were 4 bases for V and 5 bases for J; bases not matched to a gene: 14. CDR3 loop: CSVVVWDSLVHEQYF. The CDR3 bases are TGCAGCGTTGTTGTTTGGGACAGCTTGGTCCACGAGCAGTACTTC.

The chain has TRBV20-1 and TRBJ2-7; 7 bases match TRBD1. Germline V gives CDR1 DFQATT, CDR2 SNEGSKA (reference sequence). Trimming at V came to 3 bases and at J to 0 bases, leaving 11 bases not matched to a gene. This CDR3 has 16 residues. CDR3 nucleotide sequence: TGCAGTGCTAGGGACCTTGGGCAGGGGGTCTCCTACGAGCAGTACTTC. Translating gives CSARDLGQGVSYEQYF.

The table lists this clonotype with a few counts. The chain recombines TRBV13 with TRBJ1-1; 8 bases agree with TRBD1. The CDR3 length is 18 residues. Germline V CDR1 and CDR2: PRHDT, FYEKMQ (reference sequence). The junction had 20 bases not matched to a gene; V was cut back by 5 bases and J by 6 bases. The CDR3 region is CASSIQPGQDLVRAEAFF. CDR3 DNA sequence: TGTGCCAGCAGCATCCAACCGGGACAGGATCTGGTTAGGGCTGAAGCTTTCTTT. Drawing the rest from reference TRBV13 and TRBJ1-1, the complete variable domain is AAGVIQSPRHLIKEKRETATLKCYPIPRHDTVYWYQQGPGQDPQFLISFYEKMQSDKGSIPDRFSAQQFSDYHSELNMSSLELGDSALYFCASSIQPGQDLVRAEAFFGQGTRLTVV.

There are many counts of this clonotype. The chain links TRBV9 to TRBJ2-7; 9 bases are shared with TRBD2. CDR1 is SGDLS and CDR2 is YYNGEE in the germline V gene. V lost 0 bases to trimming and J lost 3 bases; unmatched junction nucleotides: 1. The length of the CDR3 is 14 residues. The CDR3 is CASSVGSGGYEQYF. The CDR3 DNA reads TGTGCCAGCAGCGTAGGTAGCGGGGGCTACGAGCAGTACTTC.

CDR3 loop: CASSPNLVGTSDYEQYF. Written as DNA, the CDR3 is TGTGCCAGCAGCCCCAATCTAGTTGGGACTAGCGACTACGAGCAGTACTTC. The rearrangement joins TRBV7-9 to TRBJ2-7, with 10 bases aligning to TRBD2. CDR1 is SEHNR and CDR2 is FQNEAQ in the germline V gene (reference sequence). The V gene end was trimmed by 5 bases and the J gene end by 3 bases; junction bases not matched to a gene: 13. The CDR3 is 17 amino acids.

The rearrangement links TRBV11-2 to TRBJ2-3, with D hard to call. V lost 5 bases to trimming and J lost 0 bases, with 6 bases between them. Looked up from germline, CDR1 is SGHAT and CDR2 is FQNNGV. CDR3 length equals 13 residues. The CDR3 reads CASSRASTDTQYF. The CDR3 DNA reads TGTGCCAGCAGCAGGGCTAGCACAGATACGCAGTATTTT.

This clonotype turned up a few times. Here the CDR3 DNA reads TGTGCCAGTAGTATAGAGGATGGGACAGTCCTCACTAACTATGGCTACACCTTC. It translates to CASSIEDGTVLTNYGYTF. The chain combines TRBV19 with TRBJ1-2, with 7 positions matching TRBD1. J gave up 0 bases and V 0 bases, and 10 bases lay outside the gene matches. The CDR3 totals 18 residues. Germline values: CDR1 LNHDA, CDR2 SQIVND (reference sequence).

V and J are TRBV9 and TRBJ2-7; tentative D call: TRBD2 (6 bases). CDR1 is SGDLS, CDR2 YYNGEE, per germline. CDR3 length: 14 amino acids. V lost 3 bases and J lost 3, with 13 bases in between. The CDR3 here is CASSATGEGYEQYF. In DNA form, the CDR3 reads TGTGCCAGCAGCGCAACGGGAGAGGGCTACGAGCAGTACTTC. Variable domain in full (rest from reference TRBV9 and TRBJ2-7): DSGVTQTPKHLITATGQRVTLRCSPRSGDLSVYWYQQSLDQGLQFLIQYYNGEERAKGNILERFSAQQFPDLHSELNLSSLELGDSALYFCASSATGEGYEQYFGPGTRLTVT.

DNA of the CDR3: TGCAGTGCTAGTTCGATAGGTGGCTTAGCTAACTATGGCTACACCTTC. Amino acid sequence: CSASSIGGLANYGYTF. The chain links TRBV20-1 to TRBJ1-2; D not certain. CDR3 length equals 16 residues. Looked up from germline, CDR1 is DFQATT and CDR2 is SNEGSKA (reference sequence). V gave up 3 bases and J gave up 0 bases, with 17 bases separating them.

V gene TRBV7-9 combines with J gene TRBJ2-1; TRBD2 aligns across 10 bases. CDR1 is SEHNR, CDR2 FQNEAQ, per germline (reference sequence). CDR3 length: 16 residues. V lost 4 bases and J lost 2; bases outside the gene matches: 5. This CDR3 reads CASSSLAGAPYNEQFF. CDR3 nucleotides: TGTGCCAGCAGCTCTCTAGCGGGAGCCCCCTACAATGAGCAGTTCTTC.

V gene TRBV7-9 combines with J gene TRBJ1-5, with 7 bases matching TRBD1. The CDR3 is 13 residues long. Trimming took 8 bases from V and 3 from J; bases not matched to a gene: 4. Germline V gives CDR1 SEHNR, CDR2 FQNEAQ (reference sequence). CDR3 DNA sequence: TGTGCCAGCTCGGGACAGTTCAATCAGCCCCAGCATTTT. This encodes CASSGQFNQPQHF.

In this sample, this clonotype turned up once. Its ends do not fully match the called genes, so a read error is possible. The V gene is TRBV6-2 or TRBV6-3, the J gene TRBJ2-5, with D tentatively TRBD2 (6 bases). Germline loops: CDR1 MNHEY, CDR2 SVGEGT. The CDR3 spans 18 residues. The CDR3 coding sequence is TGTGCCAGCAGTATCGACGATTGGGGGTCGGGGGACCAAGAGCCCCAGTACTTC. Its translation: CASSIDDWGSGDQEPQYF.

This clonotype appeared many times. The chain has TRBV4-3 and TRBJ2-2; D gene uncertain. Trimming took 0 bases from V and 4 from J, leaving 18 bases between them. CDR3 length equals 18 residues. In germline, CDR1 is LGHNA, CDR2 YSLEER. The CDR3 here is CASSQDSGLSFGTGELFF. CDR3 in DNA: TGCGCCAGCAGCCAAGATTCCGGCCTCTCGTTCGGCACCGGGGAGCTGTTTTTT.